This T cell receptor (beta chain) was captured in a study of T cells in localized non-small cell lung cancer. Findings and limits, study-wide: Appearances in adjacent lung were noted for a median roughly 58 of the top 100 tumor clones.

With regard to this clone: Its antigen is not known.

This table comes from immunoSEQ multiplex PCR, and its TCRdb copy is limited to in-frame clones, with some not included. The repertoire consists of 15,000 to 20,000 clones, with around four fifths occurring once and the leading ten covering roughly 34%. Trimming shortened V by 3 bases and J by 1 base, and 13 bases separated the two germline ends. CDR1 is GTSNPN and CDR2 is SVGIG in the germline V gene (reference sequence). CDR3 length equals 15 residues. J is TRBJ2-1 and V is TRBV30; D remains ambiguous. The source is a male donor aged 60 or older with stage III lung adenocarcinoma. Sequencing used peripheral blood, obtained before any cancer treatment. CDR3 DNA: TGTGCCTGGAGGAGAGTATCGGGTTCCTACAATGAGCAGTTCTTC. Amino acids: CAWRRVSGSYNEQFF. Looking up the rest from reference TRBV30 and TRBJ2-1 gives the full variable domain: SQTIHQWPATLVQPVGSPLSLECTVEGTSNPNLYWYRQAAGRGLQLLFYSVGIGQISSEVPQNLSASRPQDRQFILSSKKLLLSDSGFYLCAWRRVSGSYNEQFFGPGTRLTVL.